A single sample is the source of the 31 T cell receptor beta chains below, sequenced in a study of blood T cell repertoires in COVID-19. Measured with immunoSEQ multiplex PCR; TCRdb has only the in-frame clones, and not every one. Altogether tens of thousands of clones are present, approximately 80% being singletons, with the ten largest covering approximately 20%. The sequenced sample was peripheral blood. All receptors come from a woman over 75 with COVID-19, enrolled during active disease.

Comments on this clone: A junction boundary mismatches the germline segment, possibly from a read error. V usage is TRBV6-1 and J usage is TRBJ2-1; 8 bases agree with TRBD1. Germline V gives CDR1 MNHNS, CDR2 SASEGT. The CDR3 is made up of 11 amino acids. The CDR3 DNA sequence: TGTGCCAGCAGTAACGACAGGGGTCGCCTCTTC. Its protein product is CASSNDRGRLF.

This clone turned up a few times. This sequence joins TRBV6-5 and TRBJ2-1, with TRBD1 matching 10 bases. The CDR3 sequence is 14 residues long. The J segment lost 6 bases and the V segment lost 6 bases, leaving 5 bases of the junction unmatched. Germline V gives CDR1 MNHEY, CDR2 SVGAGI. The CDR3 bases are TGTGCCAGCAGCCGGGACAGGGGTCGCAATGAGCAGTTCTTC. It is translated as CASSRDRGRNEQFF.

V and J are TRBV5-1 and TRBJ2-5; D possibly corresponds to TRBD1 (5 bases). CDR1 is SGHRS and CDR2 is YFSETQ in the germline V gene. CDR3 size: 14 residues. Trimming took 4 bases from V and 2 from J, leaving 12 bases between them. The CDR3 DNA reads as TGCGCCAGCAGCCTGGGGCAGTTACAAGAGACCCAGTACTTC. It translates to CASSLGQLQETQYF.

This rearrangement joins TRBV9 to TRBJ1-4; D is ambiguous. V was cut by 3 bases and J by 4 bases, with 4 bases left in between. The CDR3 runs 12 residues. The germline gives CDR1 SGDLS, CDR2 YYNGEE. CDR3 sequence reads: CASSGLNEKLFF. DNA for the CDR3: TGTGCCAGCAGCGGGCTTAATGAAAAACTGTTTTTT.

This chain connects TRBV27 to TRBJ2-3; 9 positions agree with TRBD1. The CDR3 has 13 amino acids. Unmatched junction bases numbered 5, after V lost 7 bases and J lost 6 bases. Germline loops: CDR1 MNHEY, CDR2 SMNVEV (reference sequence). The CDR3 protein is CASTRTGVDTQYF. In nucleotides, the CDR3 is TGTGCCAGCACCCGGACAGGGGTCGATACGCAGTATTTT.

The table lists this clone with a count of one. V and J are TRBV6-6 and TRBJ1-4; 8 bases are shared with TRBD1. The CDR3 contains 17 residues. Germline trimming cut 5 bases from V and 2 bases from J; bases unmatched to any gene: 10. CDR1 MNHNY and CDR2 SVGAGI come from the germline V gene (reference sequence). This CDR3 reads CASSLYSTGATNEKLFF. CDR3 DNA sequence: TGTGCCAGCAGTCTCTACTCGACAGGGGCCACTAATGAAAAACTGTTTTTT.

This clone has just a few counts. The chain couples TRBV7-2 to TRBJ2-7; 7 positions match TRBD2. The junction had 7 bases not matched to a gene; V was cut back by 1 base and J by 4 bases. Germline assignment: CDR1 SGHTA and CDR2 FQGNSA. CDR3 size: 15 residues. The CDR3 sequence is CASSLGGSGGYEQYF. The CDR3 nucleotides are TGTGCCAGCAGCTTAGGTGGGTCGGGGGGATACGAGCAGTACTTC.

This clone has just a few counts. J is TRBJ2-3 and V is TRBV30; 9 nucleotides match TRBD2. Germline CDR1 reads GTSNPN; CDR2 reads SVGIG (reference sequence). This CDR3 has 16 residues. V gave up 4 bases and J gave up 0 bases; unmatched junction bases: 8. CDR3 DNA sequence: TGTGCCTGGACGAGCGGGAGGAACATAAGCACAGATACGCAGTATTTT. Protein product: CAWTSGRNISTDTQYF.

The gene calls are TRBV5-1 and TRBJ1-1; 7 bases are a match to TRBD1. Unmatched junction bases numbered 8, after V lost 1 base and J lost 2 bases. The length of the CDR3 is 16 residues. From germline, CDR1 is SGHRS and CDR2 YFSETQ. CDR3 amino acids: CASSLTTGTANTEAFF. Here the CDR3 DNA reads TGCGCCAGCAGCTTGACGACCGGGACAGCTAACACTGAAGCTTTCTTT.

This clone showed up just once. This chain uses TRBV9 with TRBJ2-3; 8 bases line up with TRBD2. The CDR3 runs to 16 residues. Per germline, CDR1 SGDLS and CDR2 YYNGEE. With V trimmed by 3 bases and J by 5 bases, 11 bases remained unmatched. This CDR3 is CASSGGLAGLGDTQYF. DNA for the CDR3: TGTGCCAGCAGCGGAGGGCTAGCGGGTTTGGGAGATACGCAGTATTTT.

V is TRBV5-6 and J is TRBJ1-6, with no clear D. Germline-derived CDR1 and CDR2 are SGHDT and YYEEEE. The ends were cut back, 1 base at V and 5 bases at J, with 13 bases in the middle. The CDR3 is made up of 16 amino acids. The CDR3 loop reads CASSLFGSKDNSPLHF. In DNA, the CDR3 is TGTGCCAGCAGCTTGTTCGGGTCAAAGGATAATTCACCCCTCCACTTT.

The rearrangement uses TRBV7-2 and TRBJ2-7, with 8 bases identical to TRBD1. Germline lookup yields CDR1 SGHTA and CDR2 FQGNSA. The J segment lost 6 bases and the V segment lost 0 bases, leaving 7 bases of the junction unmatched. This CDR3 comprises 15 residues. Here the CDR3 DNA reads TGTGCCAGCAGCTTAGCCCGCACAGGGGGAGGCGAGCAGTACTTC. Amino acid sequence: CASSLARTGGGEQYF.

J is TRBJ1-4 and V is TRBV19; 7 bases align to TRBD1. Looked up from germline, CDR1 is LNHDA and CDR2 is SQIVND (reference sequence). V dropped 6 bases and J dropped 6; count of bases not matched to a gene: 7. The CDR3 totals 14 residues. CDR3 loop: CASRRGGADEKLFF. DNA for the CDR3: TGTGCCAGTAGGCGAGGGGGCGCCGATGAAAAACTGTTTTTT.

The gene calls are TRBV7-9 and TRBJ2-2, with TRBD2 matching over 13 bases. Trimming removed 8 bases from V and 7 bases from J; junction bases left unmatched: 7. Germline V gives CDR1 SEHNR, CDR2 FQNEAQ (reference sequence). The CDR3 is 15 residues long. CDR3 sequence (DNA): TGTGCCAGCCGATGGACTAGCGGGAGTAGCGGGGAGCTGTTTTTT. Translated: CASRWTSGSSGELFF. Filled out from reference TRBV7-9 and TRBJ2-2, the complete variable domain reads DTGVSQNPRHKITKRGQNVTFRCDPISEHNRLYWYRQTLGQGPEFLTYFQNEAQLEKSRLLSDRFSAERPKGSFSTLEIQRTEQGDSAMYLCASRWTSGSSGELFFGEGSRLTVL.

CDR3: CASSLLAVQDEQFF. For the CDR3, the DNA is TGTGCCAGCAGCTTATTAGCGGTGCAGGATGAGCAGTTCTTC. V gene TRBV11-2 combines with J gene TRBJ2-1; maybe TRBD2 (6 bases). V dropped 2 bases and J dropped 8 bases, with 13 bases sitting between them. This CDR3 comprises 14 residues. Germline lookup yields CDR1 SGHAT and CDR2 FQNNGV.

The gene calls are TRBV5-1 and TRBJ1-2, with 8 bases identical to TRBD1. The CDR3 runs 16 residues. Germline assignment: CDR1 SGHRS and CDR2 YFSETQ. The junction had 5 bases not matched to a gene; V was cut back by 1 base and J by 0 bases. The CDR3 sequence: CASSLFQGASNYGYTF. The CDR3 bases are TGCGCCAGCAGCTTGTTCCAGGGGGCCTCTAACTATGGCTACACCTTC.

This chain uses TRBV4-1 with TRBJ2-6; D not certain. This CDR3 is built from 15 residues. Germline loops: CDR1 MGHRA, CDR2 YSYEKL. Trimming removed 6 bases from V and 0 bases from J, with 9 bases in between. CDR3 sequence (DNA): TGCGCCAGCAGACGTCCCGGCTCTGGGGCCAACGTCCTGACTTTC. Its protein is CASRRPGSGANVLTF.

The V call is TRBV9, the J call TRBJ1-1; the D is unclear. The CDR3 runs to 14 residues. Germline values: CDR1 SGDLS, CDR2 YYNGEE. V shed 3 bases and J shed 4 bases, with 13 bases lying between them. CDR3 region: CASSAQWGGTEAFF. Here the CDR3 DNA reads TGTGCCAGCAGCGCCCAATGGGGAGGCACTGAAGCTTTCTTT.

This chain joins TRBV5-1 and TRBJ2-3, with D possibly being TRBD2 (6 bases). Germline V gives CDR1 SGHRS, CDR2 YFSETQ. V shed 4 bases and J shed 2 bases, with 14 bases lying between them. There are 15 residues in the CDR3. The CDR3 DNA sequence: TGCGCCAGCAGCCCCTCCGGGGGACCCACAGATACGCAGTATTTT. Translation gives CASSPSGGPTDTQYF.

This clone was seen once. V usage is TRBV28 and J usage is TRBJ2-1, with TRBD2 matching 8 bases. V shed 6 bases and J 5 bases; nucleotides not matched to a gene: 18. This CDR3 has 18 amino acids. The V gene's germline CDR1 is MDHEN and CDR2 SYDVKM. DNA of the CDR3: TGTGCCAGCAGCTTTATGGGGTCCGGGACTAGAATCAACAATGAGCAGTTCTTC. It encodes CASSFMGSGTRINNEQFF. The full variable domain, its missing parts supplied by reference TRBV28 and TRBJ2-1, is DVKVTQSSRYLVKRTGEKVFLECVQDMDHENMFWYRQDPGLGLRLIYFSYDVKMKEKGDIPEGYSVSREKKERFSLILESASTNQTSMYLCASSFMGSGTRINNEQFFGPGTRLTVL.

This clone was seen just once. The rearrangement links TRBV2 to TRBJ1-2; 8 bases line up with TRBD1. V shed 7 bases and J 4 bases; nucleotides not matched to a gene: 8. Germline loops: CDR1 SNHLY, CDR2 FYNNEI. The CDR3 loop spans 14 amino acids. CDR3 protein: CASTPQTGGYGYTF. In DNA, the CDR3 is TGTGCCAGCACCCCCCAAACAGGGGGCTATGGCTACACCTTC.

The rearrangement joins TRBV2 to TRBJ2-7, with 7 bases matching TRBD2. After removal of 1 base from V and 4 bases from J, the junction contained 7 bases not matched to a gene. Germline CDR1 SNHLY, CDR2 FYNNEI. This CDR3 has 15 amino acids. The CDR3 coding sequence is TGTGCCAGCAGTGAAGAGGGGTCTAGCGGATACGAGCAGTACTTC. This gives the protein CASSEEGSSGYEQYF.

CDR3 coding DNA: TGTGCCAGCAGTTACTCAAGGAGGGGGAACACTGAAGCTTTCTTT. This translates into CASSYSRRGNTEAFF. The chain employs TRBV6-5 and TRBJ1-1; perhaps TRBD1 as D (5 bases). CDR1 is MNHEY and CDR2 is SVGAGI in the germline V gene. CDR3 length: 15 amino acids. V shed 0 bases and J shed 1 base, with 9 bases lying between them.

The rearrangement links TRBV19 to TRBJ1-1, with D unclear. Trimming took off 5 bases at V and 1 base at J, with 8 bases between the two ends. Germline V lookup: CDR1 LNHDA, CDR2 SQIVND (reference sequence). The CDR3 totals 13 residues. The CDR3 protein is CASSFQENTEAFF. CDR3 DNA: TGTGCCAGTAGTTTCCAGGAGAACACTGAAGCTTTCTTT.

The sample holds one count of this clone. The genes are TRBV10-3 and TRBJ2-7; 9 bases align to TRBD1. This CDR3 has 14 amino acids. The V segment lost 9 bases and the J segment 5 bases; nucleotides outside the gene matches: 11. Germline CDR1 reads ENHRY; CDR2 reads SYGVKD. CDR3 loop: CAIRPRDRVHEQYF. The CDR3 DNA sequence: TGTGCCATTCGACCCCGGGACAGGGTTCACGAGCAGTACTTC.

CDR3 amino acids: CASSEATGAAYEQYF. The CDR3 region has the DNA TGTGCCAGCAGTGAGGCGACAGGGGCCGCCTACGAGCAGTACTTC. J is TRBJ2-7 and V is TRBV6-1, with 8 nucleotides matching TRBD1. The ends lost 3 bases at V and 2 bases at J; junction bases unmatched: 6. This CDR3 comprises 15 residues. Germline V gene sequence: CDR1 MNHNS, CDR2 SASEGT.

DNA for the CDR3: TGTGCCAGCCGCTGGACTAGCGGGAGTTCAGATACGCAGTATTTT. Translating it yields CASRWTSGSSDTQYF. The rearrangement joins TRBV2 to TRBJ2-3; 13 bases align to TRBD2. The V gene end was trimmed by 8 bases and the J gene end by 4 bases; junction bases not matched to a gene: 6. This CDR3 contains 15 residues. The germline CDR1 and CDR2 sequences are SNHLY and FYNNEI.

The rearrangement joins TRBV9 to TRBJ2-1; a possible D gene is TRBD1 (6 bases). Trimming took 0 bases from V and 1 from J, leaving 8 bases between them. The CDR3 is 15 amino acids. The germline CDR1 and CDR2 sequences are SGDLS and YYNGEE. The CDR3 reads CASSVDDRSYNEQFF. The CDR3 DNA follows: TGTGCCAGCAGCGTAGACGACAGGTCCTACAATGAGCAGTTCTTC. Drawing the rest from reference TRBV9 and TRBJ2-1, the complete variable domain is DSGVTQTPKHLITATGQRVTLRCSPRSGDLSVYWYQQSLDQGLQFLIQYYNGEERAKGNILERFSAQQFPDLHSELNLSSLELGDSALYFCASSVDDRSYNEQFFGPGTRLTVL.

The V call is TRBV28, the J call TRBJ2-1, with 8 positions matching TRBD2. V lost 2 bases and J lost 0; bases outside the gene matches: 6. Germline values: CDR1 MDHEN, CDR2 SYDVKM. The CDR3 extends over 17 amino acids. CDR3 DNA sequence: TGTGCCAGCAGTTTACCCCCCAGCGGGAGCTCCTACAATGAGCAGTTCTTC. Its protein product is CASSLPPSGSSYNEQFF.

There are a few counts of this clone. The chain recombines TRBV7-8 with TRBJ2-1, with D possibly matching TRBD1 (6 bases). The CDR3 is 13 residues long. Germline V gives CDR1 SGHVS, CDR2 FQNEAQ. With 5 bases removed from V and 6 bases from J, the gap between germline ends came to 11 bases. The CDR3 nucleotides are TGTGCCAGCAGCCAGGGGACACCCAATGAGCAGTTCTTC. Amino acids: CASSQGTPNEQFF.

This clone appeared a single time. The chain is built from TRBV6-1 and TRBJ1-1, with D possibly TRBD1 on 5 matching bases. The CDR3 is 16 residues long. Per the germline V gene, CDR1 is MNHNS and CDR2 is SASEGT. V shed 4 bases and J shed 0 bases, with 15 bases lying between them. CDR3 DNA: TGTGCCAGCAGTGCCTTCGGGGGGGGGATGAACACTGAAGCTTTCTTT. Residues: CASSAFGGGMNTEAFF.